This record covers a single TCR beta chain. Its antigen is still unknown. Qualities for individual bases were not recorded, and no much larger clone is one base off. The data were taken from a study of blood T cell repertoires in COVID-19 (dated by TCRdb to about 2020). Looking at the study overall: Samples covering the acute and convalescent phases of COVID-19 were provided by collaborators in the United States, Italy and Spain. The material from the prospective study consisted of cDNA or gDNA derived from T cells, B-cell-depleted T cells, or PBMCs. Subjects who had been exposed to COVID-19, were actively infected with it, or had recovered from it provided the deeply sampled blood TCRbeta repertoires that made up the dataset. The repertoires were released in a freely available public database meant as a resource for research on the immune response to SARS-CoV-2. Samples were obtained from the ongoing ImmuneRACE study (first 160 participants) and from 1,254 subjects provided by 6 global collaborators. The sample metadata nearly always contained a de-identified subject ID, COVID-19 status, age in years and sex. HLA class I and class II types, where available, came from metadata supplied by the sample provider rather than from assay-based typing. The paper's findings and limits, for the study overall: How much clinical and demographic metadata was included differed by source and by participant, and the metadata was provided uncurated.

CDR3 length: 15 amino acids, cysteine to phenylalanine. CDR3 DNA only is kept here, 45 bases in frame from base 1. Trimming removed 0 bases from V and 3 bases from J, leaving 13 bases between the germline ends. According to the germline V gene, CDR1 reads SGHRS and CDR2 reads YFSETQ. Collaborating institutions collected whole blood in K2EDTA tubes following their own protocols. For TCRbeta analysis, collaborators shipped samples as frozen whole blood, isolated PBMCs, or DNA extracted from either of those sample types. TCRbeta CDR3 regions were amplified from genomic DNA using the immunoSEQ Assay, a bias-controlled multiplex PCR. Per the authors' processing: The number of nucleated cells in each sample was estimated from the amplification of reference gene primers within the assay. To quantify the absolute abundance of each unique TCRbeta CDR3 rearrangement, sequence reads were collapsed and filtered. For each sample, productive Simpson clonality was calculated as the square root of Simpson's diversity index over productive rearrangements. This is the immuneACCESS table as TCRdb keeps it, with only in-frame sequences that have V and J called. A part of the clones is gone; compared with another copy, unresolved V genes explain less than half, and the rest is unexplained. From that table come the V and J calls and clone size; the DNA was used to work out D and trimming. The table for this sample lists some 19,000 clones; under 90% of them were counted only once. The ten largest clones add up to approximately 9.9% of the sample.

This TCR derives from an elderly man with acute or convalescent COVID-19. Recombination connected TRBV5-1 to TRBJ2-7, with no D gene named confidently. The sequenced material came from peripheral blood. CDR3 loop: CASSLGVGSGYEQYF. In nucleotides, the sequence is TGCGCCAGCAGCTTGGGGGTGGGTTCGGGCTACGAGCAGTACTTC.